Listed below are T cell receptor beta chains from one sample, sequenced in a study of blood T cell repertoires in COVID-19. Clones were read by immunoSEQ multiplex PCR, and TCRdb kept only the in-frame ones, dropping some. Among about 250,000 clones, 90% were seen once, and the ten largest hold around 2.3%. The sequenced sample consisted of peripheral blood. These TCRs come from an older woman with COVID-19, enrolled during active disease. Each CDR3 is given with its conserved first and last residue. The D gene is left open where the match is weak. Not all rows give a size; the values are once, few, many and, for expanded clones, a class.

V,J,D,size,CDR3,DNA
TRBV19,TRBJ1-2,-,-,CASLPGDYAGDGYTF,TGTGCCAGTCTTCCAGGGGATTATGCGGGAGATGGCTACACCTTC
TRBV7-3,TRBJ1-2,-,-,CASSLIPGHVDGYTF,TGTGCCAGCAGCTTAATTCCGGGACATGTAGATGGCTACACCTTC
TRBV5-1,TRBJ1-3,TRBD1,-,CASSTGRQGSGNTIYF,TGCGCCAGCAGCACCGGCCGACAGGGCTCTGGAAACACCATATATTTT
TRBV4-1,TRBJ1-1,-,-,CASSHQGGGDTEAFF,TGCGCCAGCAGCCATCAGGGAGGTGGGGACACTGAAGCTTTCTTT
TRBV4-1,TRBJ1-2,-,-,CASSQGGASVIYGYTF,TGCGCCAGCAGCCAAGGAGGAGCCTCTGTCATCTATGGCTACACCTTC
TRBV30,TRBJ1-5,-,-,CAWSAGGSNQPQHF,TGTGCCTGGAGTGCCGGAGGGAGCAATCAGCCCCAGCATTTT
TRBV6-5,TRBJ2-7,-,once,CAGSNLRASSYEQYF,TGTGCCGGGTCGAACCTCAGGGCAAGCTCCTACGAGCAGTACTTC
TRBV2,TRBJ1-6,TRBD1,-,CASTPTGNNSPLHF,TGTGCCAGCACCCCGACAGGGAATAATTCACCCCTCCACTTT
TRBV23-1,TRBJ1-2,TRBD1,-,CASSRLPGQKNRYTF,TGCGCCAGCAGTCGCCTACCGGGACAGAAGAATCGCTACACCTTC
TRBV6-5,TRBJ1-6,TRBD1,-,CASTVNRGYNSPLHF,TGTGCCAGCACCGTTAACAGGGGGTATAATTCACCCCTCCACTTT
TRBV7-9,TRBJ2-7,TRBD1,-,CASSARGGTGGSYEQYF,TGTGCCAGCAGCGCCCGCGGCGGGACAGGGGGCTCCTACGAGCAGTACTTC
TRBV4-1,TRBJ2-3,-,-,CASSHSGQTTDTQYF,TGCGCCAGCAGCCATTCAGGACAGACCACAGATACGCAGTATTTT
TRBV7-2,TRBJ1-3,-,-,CASSLNRVSGNTIYF,TGTGCCAGCAGCTTAAACAGGGTTTCAGGAAACACCATATATTTT
TRBV6-2/TRBV6-3,TRBJ1-5,TRBD1,-,CASSLSRGPHQPQHF,TGTGCCAGCAGTTTATCGAGGGGGCCCCATCAGCCCCAGCATTTT
TRBV12-3/TRBV12-4,TRBJ2-7,TRBD2,-,CASSPGGYEQYF,TGTGCCAGCAGTCCGGGAGGATACGAGCAGTACTTC
TRBV19,TRBJ1-2,TRBD1,-,CASSRGQGIYGYTF,TGTGCCAGTAGTCGGGGACAGGGGATCTATGGCTACACCTTC
TRBV7-2,TRBJ1-2,TRBD1,-,CASSLEGALNIGYTF,TGTGCCAGCAGCTTAGAGGGGGCGCTTAACATTGGCTACACCTTC
TRBV7-9,TRBJ1-5,-,-,CASSHQGNNQPQHF,TGTGCCAGCAGCCACCAGGGTAACAATCAGCCCCAGCATTTT
TRBV18,TRBJ1-5,-,-,CASSPLPWAGSNQPQHF,TGTGCCAGCTCACCATTACCGTGGGCGGGAAGCAATCAGCCCCAGCATTTT
TRBV6-5,TRBJ1-1,TRBD1,-,CASSYSRTGSAEAFF,TGTGCCAGCAGTTACTCAAGGACAGGTTCGGCTGAAGCTTTCTTT
TRBV6-5,TRBJ2-1,TRBD1,-,CASSYSGQSYNEQFF,TGTGCCAGCAGTTACTCGGGACAGTCCTACAATGAGCAGTTCTTC
TRBV10-3,TRBJ1-1,TRBD1,-,CAISSRGLNTEAFF,TGTGCCATCAGCTCGAGGGGGCTGAACACTGAAGCTTTCTTT
TRBV4-1,TRBJ1-5,-,-,CASSRTGESYQPQHF,TGCGCCAGCAGCCGGACGGGGGAGTCTTATCAGCCCCAGCATTTT
TRBV27,TRBJ1-3,-,-,CASSPRGARGISSGNTIYF,TGTGCCAGCAGCCCCCGGGGGGCTAGAGGTATTTCCTCTGGAAACACCATATATTTT
TRBV7-9,TRBJ2-2,-,-,CASSLGQPTGELFF,TGTGCCAGCAGCCTCGGACAACCCACCGGGGAGCTGTTTTTT
TRBV7-9,TRBJ1-1,TRBD1,-,CASSTSGTGFTEAFF,TGTGCCAGCAGCACATCCGGGACAGGGTTCACTGAAGCTTTCTTT
TRBV11-1,TRBJ1-4,TRBD1,-,CASSIRQGTNEKLFF,TGTGCCAGCAGCATACGACAGGGGACTAATGAAAAACTGTTTTTT
TRBV6-1,TRBJ1-1,-,few,CASSETTNTEAFF,TGTGCCAGCAGTGAAACAACGAACACTGAAGCTTTCTTT
TRBV4-2,TRBJ1-4,-,-,CASSPITVQSTNEKLFF,TGTGCCAGCAGCCCGATTACGGTGCAATCAACTAATGAAAAACTGTTTTTT
TRBV27,TRBJ1-5,TRBD1,-,CASSAGQGAYQPQHF,TGTGCCAGCAGTGCGGGACAGGGGGCATATCAGCCCCAGCATTTT
TRBV4-1,TRBJ1-4,-,-,CASSHIVSNEKLFF,TGCGCCAGCAGCCATATAGTTTCTAATGAAAAACTGTTTTTT
TRBV27,TRBJ1-5,-,-,CASSLAGPDQPQHF,TGTGCCAGCAGTTTGGCTGGGCCCGATCAGCCCCAGCATTTT
TRBV4-3,TRBJ2-7,-,-,CASSPGLVYEQYF,TGCGCCAGCAGCCCAGGGCTGGTATACGAGCAGTACTTC